A selection of T cell receptor beta chains follows, all from one sample in a study of chemoradiotherapy in HPV16-positive cancers. Profiling relied on immunoSEQ multiplex PCR, and the TCRdb table lists in-frame clones only, not all of them. The sample has roughly 2,000 clones, 73% seen once. This sample was gathered from a patient who underwent chemoradiotherapy. The receptor set was obtained from a human donor with HPV-associated anogenital cancer. The CDR3 runs from the conserved cysteine through the conserved F or W. A D gene is named only where the DNA matches it firmly. Only some rows state a clone size, as once, few, many or a class for expanded clones.

TRBV25-1,TRBJ2-1,.,15,TRBD1,CASSEFSDRGYEQFF,TGTGCCAGCAGTGAATTCAGTGACAGGGGGTATGAGCAGTTCTTC
TRBV29-1,TRBJ1-4,.,13,.,CSAHGTANEKLFF,TGCAGCGCCCACGGGACGGCTAATGAAAAACTGTTTTTT
TRBV5-1,TRBJ1-1,once,16,TRBD1,CASSPGQRILNTEAFF,TGCGCCAGCAGCCCGGGACAGAGGATCCTGAACACTGAAGCTTTCTTT
TRBV19,TRBJ2-1,.,16,.,CASTRGSSGTYNEQFF,TGTGCCAGTACCCGAGGGTCCAGCGGAACCTACAATGAGCAGTTCTTC
TRBV11-1,TRBJ1-1,few,12,.,CASSPRTTEAFF,TGTGCCAGCAGCCCCCGGACAACTGAAGCTTTCTTT
TRBV30,TRBJ2-3,.,15,TRBD1,CARDPSGQSTDTQYF,TGTGCCAGGGATCCCTCGGGACAGAGCACAGATACGCAGTATTTT
TRBV2,TRBJ2-1,.,11,.,CASTDYNEQFF,TGTGCCAGCACGGATTACAATGAGCAGTTCTTC
TRBV5-1,TRBJ1-1,few,14,.,CASSLWGMNTEAFF,TGCGCCAGCAGCTTGTGGGGCATGAACACTGAAGCTTTCTTT
TRBV25-1,TRBJ1-2,few,13,TRBD1,CASSETGDYGYTF,TGTGCCAGCAGTGAAACAGGGGACTATGGCTACACCTTC
TRBV2,TRBJ1-5,once,13,TRBD1,CASSTGEGQPQHF,TGTGCCAGCAGTACAGGGGAGGGCCAGCCCCAGCATTTT
TRBV28,TRBJ2-3,.,17,TRBD2,CASSRSRGLAGGDTQYF,TGTGCCAGCAGTCGCTCCCGGGGACTAGCGGGGGGGGATACGCAGTATTTT
TRBV7-3,TRBJ2-1,.,13,.,CASSLEQNNEQFF,TGTGCCAGCAGCTTAGAACAGAACAATGAGCAGTTCTTC
TRBV28,TRBJ1-3,.,18,TRBD1,CASSAPDRHLLSGNTIYF,TGTGCCAGCAGTGCCCCGGACAGGCACCTTCTCTCTGGAAACACCATATATTTT
TRBV27,TRBJ2-2,few,12,.,CASKPNTGELFF,TGTGCCAGTAAACCTAACACCGGGGAGCTGTTTTTT
TRBV2,TRBJ1-5,once,15,TRBD1,CASRGGQADSMPQHF,TGTGCCAGCAGGGGTGGACAGGCCGATAGCATGCCCCAGCATTTT
TRBV19,TRBJ2-7,few,13,.,CASSMTTTYEQYF,TGTGCCAGTAGTATGACTACTACCTACGAGCAGTACTTC